This paragraph covers one TCR beta chain sequence. The sample belongs to a study of OX40 agonist ivuxolimab in advanced cancers. The overall study: Participants, roughly 81% male, averaged roughly 59 years of age, ranging from roughly 23 to 80.

Germline V lookup: CDR1 MNHEY, CDR2 SVGAGI. V shed 3 bases, J shed 4 bases, and the junction held 9 bases outside the gene matches. This CDR3 has 16 amino acids. Libraries were prepared by immunoSEQ multiplex PCR; TCRdb keeps only in-frame clonotypes and omits some of them. This repertoire shows about 74,000 clones, roughly 83% found once; its top ten account for about 2.1%. The sequence was collected from an adult with an advanced solid tumor such as melanoma, head and neck, liver or kidney cancer. The chain employs TRBV6-5 and TRBJ1-2; 9 nucleotides line up with TRBD1. Material: CD4+ or CD8+ T cells sorted from blood, obtained in a trial of the OX40 agonist ivuxolimab. The CDR3 nucleotides are TGTGCCAGCAGTTATACCCGGGGACAGGGTGGCTATGGCTACACCTTC. Residues: CASSYTRGQGGYGYTF.